In this sample, the clone carrying this T cell receptor beta chain turned up many times. Its antigen is as yet unknown. The record originates from a study of metastatic and nonmetastatic thyroid tumors. Study-level information: Repertoires were compared across blood and tumor or nodule tissue from malignant and benign thyroid patients.

Each patient came to thyroid surgery without any prior treatment (of any kind). Study-wide findings and caveats: Benign nodules reportedly had significantly lower TCR beta diversity than malignant thyroid tumors in blood and tumor.

Authors' processing steps: A distant-metastasis classifier for papillary thyroid cancer was built using CDR3 differences across clinicopathological groups. TCRdb re-clonotyped the PCR reads through MiXCR. TCRdb, not the original authors, processed these V and J calls. There are 10,000 or so clones in the sample; roughly 32% occur only once, and more than 4.5% lies in the top ten. Material: tumor tissue. The receptor comes from a female donor with papillary thyroid cancer or a benign thyroid nodule (not recorded which). Some clones in this sample may be carry-over from other donors' samples.

The CDR3 bases are TGTGCCAGCAGCTGGGGTCGGGATACGCAGTATTTT. It codes for CASSWGRDTQYF. This sequence joins TRBV7-8 and TRBJ2-3; D gene unclear. V was shortened by 4 bases and J by 6 bases, with 8 bases between the two germline ends. The CDR3 consists of 12 residues. The germline V gene encodes CDR1 SGHVS and CDR2 FQNEAQ.